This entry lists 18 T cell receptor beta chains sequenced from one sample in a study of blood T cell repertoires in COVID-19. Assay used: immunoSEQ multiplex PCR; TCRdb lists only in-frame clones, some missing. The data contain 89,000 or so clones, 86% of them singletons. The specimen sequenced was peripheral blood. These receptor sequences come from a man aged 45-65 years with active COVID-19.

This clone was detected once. CDR3 region: CASSMQGAGNYGYTF. CDR3 nucleotides: TGTGCCAGCAGCATGCAGGGGGCGGGAAACTATGGCTACACCTTC. The chain recombines TRBV6-5 with TRBJ1-2; 8 bases align to TRBD1. Per the germline V gene, CDR1 is MNHEY and CDR2 is SVGAGI. The CDR3 contains 15 residues. The trim removed 6 bases at V and 2 bases at J, leaving 8 bases unmatched.

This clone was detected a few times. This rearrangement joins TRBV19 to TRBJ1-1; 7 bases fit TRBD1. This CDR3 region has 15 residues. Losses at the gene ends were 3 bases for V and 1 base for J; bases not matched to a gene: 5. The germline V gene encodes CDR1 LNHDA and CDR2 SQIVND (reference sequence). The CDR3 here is CASSILGTANTEAFF. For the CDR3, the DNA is TGTGCCAGTAGTATCCTCGGGACAGCGAACACTGAAGCTTTCTTT. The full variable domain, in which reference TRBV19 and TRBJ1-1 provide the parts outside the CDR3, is DGGITQSPKYLFRKEGQNVTLSCEQNLNHDAMYWYRQDPGQGLRLIYYSQIVNDFQKGDIAEGYSVSREKKESFPLTVTSAQKNPTAFYLCASSILGTANTEAFFGQGTRLTVV.

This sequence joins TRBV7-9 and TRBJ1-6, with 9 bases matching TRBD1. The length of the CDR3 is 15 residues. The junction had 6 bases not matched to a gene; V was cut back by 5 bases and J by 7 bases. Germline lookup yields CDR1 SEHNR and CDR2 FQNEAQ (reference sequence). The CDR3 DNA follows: TGTGCCAGCAGCGGTCAGGGACAGGGAAATTCACCCCTCCACTTT. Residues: CASSGQGQGNSPLHF.

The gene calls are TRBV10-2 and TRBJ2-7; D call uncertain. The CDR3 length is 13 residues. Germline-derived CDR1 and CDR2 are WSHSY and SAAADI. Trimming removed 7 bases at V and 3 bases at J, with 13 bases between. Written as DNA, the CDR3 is TGCGCCAGCAAAATCGCTAGGAACTACGAGCAGTACTTC. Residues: CASKIARNYEQYF.

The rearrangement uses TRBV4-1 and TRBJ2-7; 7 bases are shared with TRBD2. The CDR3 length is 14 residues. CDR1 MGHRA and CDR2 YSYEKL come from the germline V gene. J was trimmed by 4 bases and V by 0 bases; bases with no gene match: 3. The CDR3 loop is CASSQDGRKYEQYF. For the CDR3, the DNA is TGCGCCAGCAGCCAAGACGGGAGGAAGTACGAGCAGTACTTC.

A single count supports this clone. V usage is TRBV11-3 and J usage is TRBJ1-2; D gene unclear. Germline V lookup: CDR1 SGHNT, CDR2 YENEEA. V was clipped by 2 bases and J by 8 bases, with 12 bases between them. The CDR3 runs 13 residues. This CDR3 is CASSLSGERGYTF. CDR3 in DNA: TGTGCCAGCAGCTTATCCGGGGAGCGGGGCTACACCTTC.

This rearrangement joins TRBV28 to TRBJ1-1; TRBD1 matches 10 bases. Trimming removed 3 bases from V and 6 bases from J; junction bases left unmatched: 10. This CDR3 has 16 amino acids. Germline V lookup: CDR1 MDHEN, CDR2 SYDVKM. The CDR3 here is CASSLGGQGFVSEAFF. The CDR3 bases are TGTGCCAGCAGTTTGGGGGGACAGGGGTTTGTATCTGAAGCTTTCTTT.

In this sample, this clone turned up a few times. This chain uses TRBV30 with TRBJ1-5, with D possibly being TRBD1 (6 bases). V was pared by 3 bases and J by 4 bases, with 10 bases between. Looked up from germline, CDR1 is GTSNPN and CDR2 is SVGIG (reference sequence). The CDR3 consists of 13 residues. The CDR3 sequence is CAWSPQGNQPQHF. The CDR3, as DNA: TGTGCCTGGAGCCCGCAGGGGAATCAGCCCCAGCATTTT.

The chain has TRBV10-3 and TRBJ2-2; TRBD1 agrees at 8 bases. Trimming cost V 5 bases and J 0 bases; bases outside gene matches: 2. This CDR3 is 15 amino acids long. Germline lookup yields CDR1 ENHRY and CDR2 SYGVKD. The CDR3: CAISSGGTNTGELFF. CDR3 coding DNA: TGTGCCATCAGTTCAGGGGGCACGAACACCGGGGAGCTGTTTTTT.

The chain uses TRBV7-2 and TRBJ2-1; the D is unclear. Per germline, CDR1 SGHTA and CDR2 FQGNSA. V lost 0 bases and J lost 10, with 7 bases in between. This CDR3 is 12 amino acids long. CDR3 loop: CASSLAHGEQFF. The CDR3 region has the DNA TGTGCCAGCAGCTTAGCCCACGGGGAGCAGTTCTTC.

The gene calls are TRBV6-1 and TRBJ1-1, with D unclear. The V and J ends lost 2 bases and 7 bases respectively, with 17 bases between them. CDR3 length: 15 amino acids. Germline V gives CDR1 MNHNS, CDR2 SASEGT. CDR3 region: CASSEQRRPTGEAFF. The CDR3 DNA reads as TGTGCCAGCAGTGAACAACGGCGGCCGACGGGTGAAGCTTTCTTT.

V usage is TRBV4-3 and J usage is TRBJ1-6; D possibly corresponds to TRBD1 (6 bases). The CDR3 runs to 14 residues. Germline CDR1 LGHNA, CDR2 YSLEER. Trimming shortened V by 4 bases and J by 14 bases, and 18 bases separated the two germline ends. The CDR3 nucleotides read TGCGCCAGCAGCCCCGGACAGTCTCCCTTGGCCCTCCACTTT. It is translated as CASSPGQSPLALHF.

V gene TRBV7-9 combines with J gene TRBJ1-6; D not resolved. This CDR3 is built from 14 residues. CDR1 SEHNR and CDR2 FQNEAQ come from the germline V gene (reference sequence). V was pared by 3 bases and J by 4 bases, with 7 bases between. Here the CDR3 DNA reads TGTGCCAGCAGCTTTGGTCAGTATAATTCACCCCTCCACTTT. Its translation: CASSFGQYNSPLHF.

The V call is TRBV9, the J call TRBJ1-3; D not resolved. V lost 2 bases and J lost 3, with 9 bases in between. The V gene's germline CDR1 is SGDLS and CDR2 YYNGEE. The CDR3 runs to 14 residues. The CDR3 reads CASSVRGGGNTIYF. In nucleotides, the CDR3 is TGTGCCAGCAGCGTCCGGGGTGGTGGAAACACCATATATTTT.

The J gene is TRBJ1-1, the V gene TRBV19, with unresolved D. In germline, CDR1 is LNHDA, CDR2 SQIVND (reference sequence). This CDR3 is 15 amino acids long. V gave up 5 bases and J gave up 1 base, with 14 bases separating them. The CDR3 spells CASSPVPIPNTEAFF. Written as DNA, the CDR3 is TGTGCCAGTAGTCCCGTCCCTATTCCGAACACTGAAGCTTTCTTT.

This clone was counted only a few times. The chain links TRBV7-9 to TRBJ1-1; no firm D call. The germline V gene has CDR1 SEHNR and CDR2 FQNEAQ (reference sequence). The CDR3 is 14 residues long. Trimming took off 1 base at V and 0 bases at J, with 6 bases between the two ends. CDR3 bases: TGTGCCAGCAGCTTAGTGACAATGAACACTGAAGCTTTCTTT. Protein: CASSLVTMNTEAFF.

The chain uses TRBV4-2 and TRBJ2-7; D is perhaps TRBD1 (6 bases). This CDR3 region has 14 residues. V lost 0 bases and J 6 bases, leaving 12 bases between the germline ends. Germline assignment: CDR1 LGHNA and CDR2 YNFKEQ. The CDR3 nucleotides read TGTGCCAGCAGCCAAGATGCAGGGGTCGGCGAGCAGTACTTC. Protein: CASSQDAGVGEQYF.

This CDR3 reads CASSWTGGTEETQYF. CDR3 coding DNA: TGTGCCAGCAGCTGGACAGGGGGCACCGAAGAGACCCAGTACTTC. This chain connects TRBV5-5 to TRBJ2-5, with 11 bases aligning to TRBD1. Germline CDR1 reads SGHKS; CDR2 reads YYEKEE (reference sequence). The CDR3 is made up of 15 amino acids. The trim removed 3 bases at V and 3 bases at J, leaving 4 bases unmatched. The whole variable domain, remainder taken from reference TRBV5-5 and TRBJ2-5, is DAGVTQSPTHLIKTRGQQVTLRCSPISGHKSVSWYQQVLGQGPQFIFQYYEKEERGRGNFPDRFSARQFPNYSSELNVNALLLGDSALYLCASSWTGGTEETQYFGPGTRLLVL.